A selection of T cell receptor beta chains follows, all from one sample in a study of cytomegalovirus exposure and HLA in healthy donors. Clones were sequenced by immunoSEQ multiplex PCR, and TCRdb holds only the in-frame ones, with some missing. The top ten hold around 1.2% of the sample, which has 65,000 or so clones, about 90% seen once. The material sequenced was PBMCs. The receptors stem from a woman younger than 30 in good health and CMV-seronegative. The CDR3 runs from the conserved cysteine through the conserved F or W. Fields, in order: J gene, V gene, CDR3 protein.

>TRBJ2-7|TRBV7-8
CASSLRSGQAKNYEQYF
>TRBJ1-5|TRBV5-1
CASSVSGNQPQHF
>TRBJ2-1|TRBV28
CASTTSGRDEQFF
>TRBJ1-3|TRBV5-1
CASSPGEISGNTIYF
>TRBJ1-5|TRBV6-6
CASSSGGSNQPQHF
>TRBJ2-7|TRBV6-1
CASRSGASGNPGQYF
>TRBJ1-1|TRBV4-1
CASSQVKGVGFFGAFF
>TRBJ1-2|TRBV29-1
CSVRLGQATNYGYTF
>TRBJ1-3|TRBV11-2
CASSSLGGFENTIYF
>TRBJ2-1|TRBV11-2
CASSRGLPGNEQFF
>TRBJ1-4|TRBV7-9
CASSSQTSGQSNEKLFF
>TRBJ2-5|TRBV15
CATSRDNGRETQYF
>TRBJ2-7|TRBV5-6
CASSLAYAGYEQYF
>TRBJ1-1|TRBV5-1
CASSLGGVGPRGGEAFF
>TRBJ1-3|TRBV4-2
CASSQARGAGNTIYF
>TRBJ2-1|TRBV9
CASSVGGSNEQFF
>TRBJ2-7|TRBV11-2
CASSLADMGYEQYF
>TRBJ2-1|TRBV20-1
CSAAGNEQFF
>TRBJ2-7|TRBV18
CASAKDRAGPYEQYF
>TRBJ1-2|TRBV6-1
CASSEYPSRGYTF
>TRBJ1-1|TRBV6-1
CASSDEGAGTEAFF
>TRBJ1-5|TRBV6-1
CASRTGENQPQHF
>TRBJ2-1|TRBV5-1
CASSAAPSEGDEQFF
>TRBJ1-5|TRBV18
CASSPGGPQPQHF
>TRBJ1-5|TRBV5-1
CASSLQGGGQPQHF
>TRBJ2-4|TRBV6-5
CASSYSAGGAGNIQYF
>TRBJ2-7|TRBV6-6
CASRGFQTSSYEQYF
>TRBJ2-7|TRBV27
CASSPRGPHYEQYF
>TRBJ1-6|TRBV10-2
CASGPTGGASPLHF
>TRBJ1-2|TRBV5-6
CASSSLYGYTF
>TRBJ2-7|TRBV6-6
CASSPIPGEQYF
>TRBJ2-7|TRBV27
CASILSAGGSYEQYF
>TRBJ1-1|TRBV14
CASSHRTGTLNTEAFF
>TRBJ2-7|TRBV27
CASRLQHLDSGSGYEQYF
>TRBJ2-3|TRBV5-8
CASSLVLGLAEGTDTQYF
>TRBJ2-6|TRBV30
CAWSVFYLGQGQTGANVLTF
>TRBJ1-6|TRBV6-1
CASSEEGTGGVPLHF
>TRBJ2-7|TRBV7-9
CASSPTPAIGQGYPYEQYF
>TRBJ2-5|TRBV5-1
CASSPGETQYF
>TRBJ1-5|TRBV28
CASSFGGGSNQPQHF
>TRBJ2-5|TRBV5-4
CASSYRGRETQYF
>TRBJ2-1|TRBV10-3
CATRGGSSYNEQFF
>TRBJ2-3|TRBV4-2
CASSQDPAGGSDTQYF
>TRBJ1-5|TRBV4-1
CASSQDQGNQPQHF
>TRBJ2-2|TRBV29-1
CSVESGRGNTGELFF
>TRBJ2-2|TRBV4-1
CASGTGSSGELFF
>TRBJ2-7|TRBV7-2
CASSLAGGVYEQYF
>TRBJ2-5|TRBV7-9
CASSLVPEETQYF
>TRBJ2-4|TRBV28
CASSLLGRGSQLAKNIQYF
>TRBJ2-7|TRBV27
CASSFRESYEQYF
>TRBJ2-1|TRBV9
CASSAHNEQFF